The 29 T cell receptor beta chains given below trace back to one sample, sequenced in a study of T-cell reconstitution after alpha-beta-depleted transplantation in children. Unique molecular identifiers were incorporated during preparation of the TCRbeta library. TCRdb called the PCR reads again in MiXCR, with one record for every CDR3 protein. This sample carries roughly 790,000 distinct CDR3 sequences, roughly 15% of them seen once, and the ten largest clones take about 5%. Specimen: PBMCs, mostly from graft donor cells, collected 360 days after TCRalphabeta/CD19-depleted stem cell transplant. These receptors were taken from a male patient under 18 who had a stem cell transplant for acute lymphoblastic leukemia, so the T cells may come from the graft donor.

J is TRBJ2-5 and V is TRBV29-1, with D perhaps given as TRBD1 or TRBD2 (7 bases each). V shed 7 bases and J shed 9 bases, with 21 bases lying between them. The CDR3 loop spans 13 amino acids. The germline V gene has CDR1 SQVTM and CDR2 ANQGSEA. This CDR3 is CSAQTQPGGAQYF. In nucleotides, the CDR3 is TGCAGCGCCCAGACCCAACCAGGGGGGGCCCAGTACTTC.

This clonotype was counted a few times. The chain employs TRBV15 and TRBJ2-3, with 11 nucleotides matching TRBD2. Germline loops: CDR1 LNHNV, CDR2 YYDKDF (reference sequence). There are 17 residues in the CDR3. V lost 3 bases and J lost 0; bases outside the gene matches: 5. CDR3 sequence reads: CATSRLRLAGSTDTQYF. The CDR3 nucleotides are TGTGCCACCAGCAGGCTAAGACTAGCGGGGAGCACAGATACGCAGTATTTT.

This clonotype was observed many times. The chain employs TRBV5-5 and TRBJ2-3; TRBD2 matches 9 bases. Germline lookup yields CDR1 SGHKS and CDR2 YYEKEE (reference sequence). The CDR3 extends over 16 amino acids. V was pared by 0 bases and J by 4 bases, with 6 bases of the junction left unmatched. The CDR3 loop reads CASSLGPSGIPDTQYF. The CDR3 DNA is TGTGCCAGCAGCTTGGGGCCTAGCGGGATTCCAGATACGCAGTATTTT.

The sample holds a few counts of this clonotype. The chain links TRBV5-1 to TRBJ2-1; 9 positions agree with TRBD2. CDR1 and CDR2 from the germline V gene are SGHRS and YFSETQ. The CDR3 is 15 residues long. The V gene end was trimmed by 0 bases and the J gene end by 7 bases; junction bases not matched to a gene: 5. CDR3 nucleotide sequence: TGCGCCAGCAGCTTGGTAGCGGGAGAAAGGAATGAGCAGTTCTTC. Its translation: CASSLVAGERNEQFF. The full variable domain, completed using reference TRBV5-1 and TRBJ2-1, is KAGVTQTPRYLIKTRGQQVTLSCSPISGHRSVSWYQQTPGQGLQFLFEYFSETQRNKGNFPGRFSGRQFSNSRSEMNVSTLELGDSALYLCASSLVAGERNEQFFGPGTRLTVL.

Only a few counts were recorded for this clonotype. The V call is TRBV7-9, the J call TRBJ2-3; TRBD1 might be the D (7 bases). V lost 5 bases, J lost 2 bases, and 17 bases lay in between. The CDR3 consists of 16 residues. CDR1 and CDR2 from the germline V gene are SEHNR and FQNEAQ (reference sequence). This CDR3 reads CASSTHRGTVTDTQYF. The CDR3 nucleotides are TGTGCCAGCAGCACCCATCGCGGGACAGTCACAGATACGCAGTATTTT.

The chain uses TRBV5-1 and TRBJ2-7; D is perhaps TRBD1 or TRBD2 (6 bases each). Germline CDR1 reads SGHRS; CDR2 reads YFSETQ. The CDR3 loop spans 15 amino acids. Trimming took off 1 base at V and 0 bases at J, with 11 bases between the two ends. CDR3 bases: TGCGCCAGCAGCTTGTTCGGGGGCAACTCCTACGAGCAGTACTTC. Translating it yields CASSLFGGNSYEQYF.

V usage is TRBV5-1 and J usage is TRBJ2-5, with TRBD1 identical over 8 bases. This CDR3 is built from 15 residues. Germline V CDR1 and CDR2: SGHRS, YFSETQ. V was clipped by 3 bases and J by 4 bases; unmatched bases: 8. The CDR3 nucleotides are TGCGCCAGCAGCTGGACGACAGGGGTTGGAGAGACCCAGTACTTC. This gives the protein CASSWTTGVGETQYF.

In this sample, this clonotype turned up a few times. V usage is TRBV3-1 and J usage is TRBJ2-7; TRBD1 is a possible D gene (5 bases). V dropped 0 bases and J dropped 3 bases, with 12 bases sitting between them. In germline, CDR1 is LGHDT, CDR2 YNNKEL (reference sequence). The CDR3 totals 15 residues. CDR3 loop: CASSQEVGVRYEQYF. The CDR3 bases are TGTGCCAGCAGCCAAGAGGTAGGGGTACGCTACGAGCAGTACTTC.

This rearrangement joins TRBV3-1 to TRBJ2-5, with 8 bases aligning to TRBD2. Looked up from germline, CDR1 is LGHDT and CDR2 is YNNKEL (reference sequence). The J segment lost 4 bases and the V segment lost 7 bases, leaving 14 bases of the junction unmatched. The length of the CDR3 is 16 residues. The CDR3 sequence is CASTSLGAGAGETQYF. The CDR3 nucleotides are TGTGCCAGCACTAGTTTGGGAGCGGGAGCGGGAGAGACCCAGTACTTC.

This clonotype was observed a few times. DNA for the CDR3: TGTGCCAGCTCCCTTCAGGGACGTCTCAATGAGCAGTTCTTC. It is translated as CASSLQGRLNEQFF. The rearrangement uses TRBV18 and TRBJ2-1; D possibly uses TRBD1 or TRBD2 (5 bases each). Between the trimmed V and J ends, which lost 6 bases and 6 bases, there was a span of 15 bases. There are 14 residues in the CDR3. Germline lookup yields CDR1 KGHSH and CDR2 LQKENI.

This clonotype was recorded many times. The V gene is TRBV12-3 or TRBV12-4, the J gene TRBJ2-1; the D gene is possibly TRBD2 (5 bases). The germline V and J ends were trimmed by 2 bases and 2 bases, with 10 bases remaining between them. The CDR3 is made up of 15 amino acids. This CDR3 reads CASSLRVGAYNEQFF. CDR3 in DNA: TGTGCCAGCAGTTTACGTGTGGGAGCCTACAATGAGCAGTTCTTC.

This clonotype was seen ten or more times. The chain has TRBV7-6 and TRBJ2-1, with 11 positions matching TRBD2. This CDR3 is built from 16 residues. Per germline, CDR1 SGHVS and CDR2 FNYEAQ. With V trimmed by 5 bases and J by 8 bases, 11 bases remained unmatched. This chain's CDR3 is CASSPITSGRSYEQFF. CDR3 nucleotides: TGTGCCAGCAGCCCTATCACTAGCGGGAGATCCTATGAGCAGTTCTTC.

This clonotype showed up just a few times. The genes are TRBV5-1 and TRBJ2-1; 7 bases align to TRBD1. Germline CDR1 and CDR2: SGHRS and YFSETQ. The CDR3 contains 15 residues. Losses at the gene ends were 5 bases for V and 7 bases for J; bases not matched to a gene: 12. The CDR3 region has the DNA TGCGCCAGCAGACCAATCTACAGGGGACAGAATGAGCAGTTCTTC. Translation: CASRPIYRGQNEQFF. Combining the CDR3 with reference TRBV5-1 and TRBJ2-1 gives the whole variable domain KAGVTQTPRYLIKTRGQQVTLSCSPISGHRSVSWYQQTPGQGLQFLFEYFSETQRNKGNFPGRFSGRQFSNSRSEMNVSTLELGDSALYLCASRPIYRGQNEQFFGPGTRLTVL.

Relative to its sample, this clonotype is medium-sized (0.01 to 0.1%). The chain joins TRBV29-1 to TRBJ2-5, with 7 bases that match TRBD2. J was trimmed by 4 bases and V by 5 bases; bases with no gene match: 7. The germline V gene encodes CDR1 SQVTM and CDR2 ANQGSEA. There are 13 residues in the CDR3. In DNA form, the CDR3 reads TGCAGCGTTCCGACGAGCGGGGCAGAGACCCAGTACTTC. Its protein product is CSVPTSGAETQYF.

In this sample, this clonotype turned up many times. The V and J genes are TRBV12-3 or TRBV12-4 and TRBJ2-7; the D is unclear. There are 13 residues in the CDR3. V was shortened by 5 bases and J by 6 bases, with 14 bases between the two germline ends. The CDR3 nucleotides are TGTGCCAGCAGTCATTATAAGTCCGCCGAGCAGTACTTC. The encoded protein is CASSHYKSAEQYF.

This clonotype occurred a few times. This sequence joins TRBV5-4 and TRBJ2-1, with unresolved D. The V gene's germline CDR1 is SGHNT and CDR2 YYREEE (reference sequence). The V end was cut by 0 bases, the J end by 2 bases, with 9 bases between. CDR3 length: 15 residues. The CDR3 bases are TGTGCCAGCAGCTTGGTTCCGGGCCCCTACAATGAGCAGTTCTTC. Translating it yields CASSLVPGPYNEQFF.

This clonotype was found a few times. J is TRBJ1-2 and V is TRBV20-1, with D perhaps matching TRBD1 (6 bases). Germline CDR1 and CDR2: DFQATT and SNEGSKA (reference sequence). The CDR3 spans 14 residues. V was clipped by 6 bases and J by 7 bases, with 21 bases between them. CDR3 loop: CSAGGTGYRAGYTF. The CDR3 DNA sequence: TGCAGTGCCGGCGGAACGGGTTACAGGGCTGGCTACACCTTC.

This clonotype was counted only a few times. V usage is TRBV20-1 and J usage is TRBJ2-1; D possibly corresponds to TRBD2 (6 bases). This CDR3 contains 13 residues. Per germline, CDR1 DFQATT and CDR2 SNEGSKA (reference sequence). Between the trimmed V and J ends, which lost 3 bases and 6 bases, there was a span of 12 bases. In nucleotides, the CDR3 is TGCAGTGCTAGTCGGGGGAGAGGCAATGAGCAGTTCTTC. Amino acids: CSASRGRGNEQFF.

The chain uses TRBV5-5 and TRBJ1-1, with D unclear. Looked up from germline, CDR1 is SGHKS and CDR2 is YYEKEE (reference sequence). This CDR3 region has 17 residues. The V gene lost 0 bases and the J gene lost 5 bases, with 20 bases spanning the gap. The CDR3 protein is CASSLEATPGRLTEAFF. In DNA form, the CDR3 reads TGTGCCAGCAGCTTGGAAGCAACCCCAGGCAGACTTACTGAAGCTTTCTTT.

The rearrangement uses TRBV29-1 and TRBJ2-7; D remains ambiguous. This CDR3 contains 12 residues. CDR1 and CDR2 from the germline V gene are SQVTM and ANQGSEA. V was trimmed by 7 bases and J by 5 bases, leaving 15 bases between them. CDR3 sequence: CSAVVGRDEQYF. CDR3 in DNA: TGCAGCGCCGTGGTAGGAAGGGACGAGCAGTACTTC.

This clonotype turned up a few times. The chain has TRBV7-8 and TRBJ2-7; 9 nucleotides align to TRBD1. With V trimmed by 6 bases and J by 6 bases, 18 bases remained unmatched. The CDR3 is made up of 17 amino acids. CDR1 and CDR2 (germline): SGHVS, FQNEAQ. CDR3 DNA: TGTGCCAGCAGATCGCCTACCGGACACAGGGGGCTGGTCGAGCAGTACTTC. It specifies CASRSPTGHRGLVEQYF.

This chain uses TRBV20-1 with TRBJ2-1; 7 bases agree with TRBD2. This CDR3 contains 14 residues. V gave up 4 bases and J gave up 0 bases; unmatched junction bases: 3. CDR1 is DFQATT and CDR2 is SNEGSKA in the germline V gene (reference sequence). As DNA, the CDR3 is TGCAGTGCTACGCGGGAGAACTCCTACAATGAGCAGTTCTTC. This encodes CSATRENSYNEQFF.

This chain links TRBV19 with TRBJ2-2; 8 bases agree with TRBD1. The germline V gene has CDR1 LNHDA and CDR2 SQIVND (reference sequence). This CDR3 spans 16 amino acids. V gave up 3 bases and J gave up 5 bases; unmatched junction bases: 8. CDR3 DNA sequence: TGTGCCAGTAGTATCAGGACAGGGTTGGAGACCGGGGAGCTGTTTTTT. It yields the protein CASSIRTGLETGELFF.

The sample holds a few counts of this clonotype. CDR3 residues: CASSSHGHHYEQYF. CDR3 nucleotides: TGCGCCAGCAGCTCCCATGGACACCACTACGAGCAGTACTTC. The gene calls are TRBV5-1 and TRBJ2-7, with a possible D match to TRBD1 (5 bases). Germline loops: CDR1 SGHRS, CDR2 YFSETQ. V lost 3 bases to trimming and J lost 3 bases, with 13 bases between them. This CDR3 comprises 14 residues.

This CDR3 reads CASKLALQETQYF. DNA of the CDR3: TGTGCCAGCAAACTAGCGCTCCAAGAGACCCAGTACTTC. V is TRBV13 and J is TRBJ2-5, with 7 bases identical to TRBD2. V lost 7 bases and J lost 1; bases outside the gene matches: 3. CDR3 size: 13 residues. Germline CDR1 PRHDT, CDR2 FYEKMQ (reference sequence).

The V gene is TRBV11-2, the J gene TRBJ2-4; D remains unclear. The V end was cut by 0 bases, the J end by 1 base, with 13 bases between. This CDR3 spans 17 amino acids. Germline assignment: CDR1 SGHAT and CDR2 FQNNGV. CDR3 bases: TGTGCCAGCAGCTTAGATCCCCAAACGGGCGCCAAAAACATTCAGTACTTC. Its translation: CASSLDPQTGAKNIQYF.

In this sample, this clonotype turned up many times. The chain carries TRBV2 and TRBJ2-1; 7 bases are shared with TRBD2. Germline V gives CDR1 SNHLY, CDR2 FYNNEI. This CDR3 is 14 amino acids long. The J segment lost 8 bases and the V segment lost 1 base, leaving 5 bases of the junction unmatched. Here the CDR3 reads CASSEGMGLHEQFF. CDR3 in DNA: TGTGCCAGCAGTGAAGGGATGGGACTACATGAGCAGTTCTTC.

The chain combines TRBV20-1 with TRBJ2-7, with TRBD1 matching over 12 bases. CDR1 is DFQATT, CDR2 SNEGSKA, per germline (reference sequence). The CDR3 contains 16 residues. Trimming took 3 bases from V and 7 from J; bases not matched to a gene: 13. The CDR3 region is CSASTPGTGGLWEQYF. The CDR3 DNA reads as TGCAGTGCTAGCACTCCCGGGACAGGGGGCCTTTGGGAGCAGTACTTC.

CDR3 sequence (DNA): TGTGCCAGCAGCCGAGACCCCCAAGAGACCCAGTACTTC. Translated: CASSRDPQETQYF. The V call is TRBV7-2, the J call TRBJ2-5; no clear D. The CDR3 spans 13 residues. V lost 5 bases, J lost 1 base, and 8 bases lay in between. Per germline, CDR1 SGHTA and CDR2 FQGNSA.